This is a list of T cell receptor beta chains from one sample in a study of shared clonotypes between healthy human individuals. Clones were read by immunoSEQ multiplex PCR, and TCRdb kept only the in-frame ones, dropping some. Among about 2.4 million clones listed, roughly 93% were seen once. The sequencing input was naive CD4+ T cells from PBMCs. These receptors were taken from a young man in good health. Some clones in this sample may be carry-over from other donors' samples. CDR3s include the opening cysteine and the closing phenylalanine or tryptophan. A D gene is named only where the DNA matches it firmly. Clone size is shown for a subset of rows, as once, few, many or a class of expanded clone.

abundance: .
j_gene: TRBJ2-5
v_gene: TRBV7-2
d_gene: .
CDR3nt: TGTGCCAGCAGCCCGGGGGACTGGCTTACCTTTAAGATAGAGACCCAGTACTTC
CDR3aa: CASSPGDWLTFKIETQYF

abundance: .
j_gene: TRBJ2-7
v_gene: TRBV7-8
d_gene: TRBD2
CDR3nt: TGTGCCAGCAGCATAACAGTAAGCGGGAGGGCACACGAGCAGTACTTC
CDR3aa: CASSITVSGRAHEQYF

abundance: .
j_gene: TRBJ2-4
v_gene: TRBV29-1
d_gene: .
CDR3nt: TGCAGCGTTGGACCAGTCCTAGCCAAAAACATTCAGTACTTC
CDR3aa: CSVGPVLAKNIQYF

abundance: .
j_gene: TRBJ2-7
v_gene: TRBV27
d_gene: TRBD1
CDR3nt: TGTGCCAGCAGGTCCGGACAGGGGGAAGAGTACTTC
CDR3aa: CASRSGQGEEYF

abundance: .
j_gene: TRBJ2-5
v_gene: TRBV5-1
d_gene: .
CDR3nt: TGCGCCAGCAGCACCGCCCTAACAGGGTGGCGGGAGACCCAGTACTTC
CDR3aa: CASSTALTGWRETQYF

abundance: .
j_gene: TRBJ2-7
v_gene: TRBV5-1
d_gene: TRBD2
CDR3nt: TGCGCCAGCAGCGCCGGACTAGCGGGAGTCTCCTACGAGCAGTACTTC
CDR3aa: CASSAGLAGVSYEQYF

abundance: .
j_gene: TRBJ2-7
v_gene: TRBV15
d_gene: .
CDR3nt: TGTGCCACCAGCAGAGAAGGCGGCTCCTACGAGCAGTACTTC
CDR3aa: CATSREGGSYEQYF

abundance: once
j_gene: TRBJ2-1
v_gene: TRBV6-5
d_gene: .
CDR3nt: TGTGCCAGCAGTTACGTGGGACATTTTCTTAATGAGCAGTTCTTC
CDR3aa: CASSYVGHFLNEQFF

abundance: .
j_gene: TRBJ1-1
v_gene: TRBV19
d_gene: .
CDR3nt: TGTGCCAGTAGTATAGAGCCAGGGAACACTGAAGCTTTCTTT
CDR3aa: CASSIEPGNTEAFF

abundance: once
j_gene: TRBJ1-1
v_gene: TRBV5-1
d_gene: .
CDR3nt: TGCGCCAGCAGCCCCACAGGGAACACTGAAGCTTTCTTT
CDR3aa: CASSPTGNTEAFF

abundance: .
j_gene: TRBJ2-3
v_gene: TRBV28
d_gene: TRBD2
CDR3nt: TGTGCCAGCAGTACCGCGTCGGGAGGTAGCACAGATACGCAGTATTTT
CDR3aa: CASSTASGGSTDTQYF

abundance: .
j_gene: TRBJ1-5
v_gene: TRBV7-9
d_gene: .
CDR3nt: TGTGCCAGCAGCCTCGACAGGCCCTCTTCGCCCCAGCATTTT
CDR3aa: CASSLDRPSSPQHF

abundance: .
j_gene: TRBJ2-1
v_gene: TRBV11-2
d_gene: .
CDR3nt: TGTGCCAGCAGCTTAGATGGCGGTCGGGTTGAGCAGTTCTTC
CDR3aa: CASSLDGGRVEQFF

abundance: .
j_gene: TRBJ2-2
v_gene: TRBV30
d_gene: TRBD2
CDR3nt: TGTGCCTGGAGTGTTATGTGGTCTAGCGGGAGTGTCGGGGAGCTGTTTTTT
CDR3aa: CAWSVMWSSGSVGELFF

abundance: once
j_gene: TRBJ2-5
v_gene: TRBV7-6
d_gene: .
CDR3nt: TGTGCCAGCAGCTTAGGACAGGTCGCCCAAGAGACCCAGTACTTC
CDR3aa: CASSLGQVAQETQYF

abundance: once
j_gene: TRBJ2-2
v_gene: TRBV5-1
d_gene: .
CDR3nt: TGCGCCAGCAGCTCGGAAAGGGGATCGAACACCGGGGAGCTGTTTTTT
CDR3aa: CASSSERGSNTGELFF

abundance: once
j_gene: TRBJ2-7
v_gene: TRBV2
d_gene: TRBD2
CDR3nt: TGTGCCAGCAGTGACATAGCTAGCGGGGTAACCTACGAGCAGTACTTC
CDR3aa: CASSDIASGVTYEQYF

abundance: .
j_gene: TRBJ1-1
v_gene: TRBV10-3
d_gene: .
CDR3nt: TGTGCCATCAGTGGGCGGGCCGCGGCTAACACTGAAGCTTTCTTT
CDR3aa: CAISGRAAANTEAFF

abundance: .
j_gene: TRBJ1-4
v_gene: TRBV7-9
d_gene: TRBD1
CDR3nt: TGTGCCAGCAGCCCGGGACAGGGCACAACTAATGAAAAACTGTTTTTT
CDR3aa: CASSPGQGTTNEKLFF

abundance: .
j_gene: TRBJ2-7
v_gene: TRBV7-3
d_gene: .
CDR3nt: TGTGCCAGCAGCTTGCAACCTCTGGAAGGGGGCTACGAGCAGTACTTC
CDR3aa: CASSLQPLEGGYEQYF

abundance: .
j_gene: TRBJ2-1
v_gene: TRBV5-1
d_gene: .
CDR3nt: TGCGCCAGCAGTATGATTATCCCGACAAATGAGCAGTTCTTC
CDR3aa: CASSMIIPTNEQFF

abundance: .
j_gene: TRBJ2-7
v_gene: TRBV7-3
d_gene: TRBD2
CDR3nt: TGTGCCAGCAGCTACGGACTAGCGGGGTCCTACGAGCAGTACTTC
CDR3aa: CASSYGLAGSYEQYF

abundance: .
j_gene: TRBJ1-4
v_gene: TRBV29-1
d_gene: .
CDR3nt: TGCAGCGTTGTGGGGACCGTTCGGGGATATGAAAAACTGTTTTTT
CDR3aa: CSVVGTVRGYEKLFF

abundance: .
j_gene: TRBJ2-1
v_gene: TRBV23-1
d_gene: .
CDR3nt: TGCGCCAGCAGTCAATCGCACCAGGGGGGCTACAATGAGCAGTTCTTC
CDR3aa: CASSQSHQGGYNEQFF

abundance: .
j_gene: TRBJ1-2
v_gene: TRBV7-3
d_gene: .
CDR3nt: TGTGCCAGCAACCTTTATGGGGAGGGAGCAAGTGGCTACACCTTC
CDR3aa: CASNLYGEGASGYTF

abundance: .
j_gene: TRBJ1-4
v_gene: TRBV2
d_gene: TRBD1
CDR3nt: TGTGCCAGCGGGGGGACAGGGTTTGAAAAACTGTTTTTT
CDR3aa: CASGGTGFEKLFF

abundance: few
j_gene: TRBJ1-5
v_gene: TRBV5-1
d_gene: .
CDR3nt: TGCGCCAGCGCCCTAGGGGGGGACCAGCCCCAGCATTTT
CDR3aa: CASALGGDQPQHF

abundance: .
j_gene: TRBJ2-1
v_gene: TRBV4-1
d_gene: TRBD1
CDR3nt: TGCGCCAGCAGCCAAGCCACCAGACAGGGGGCCTACAATGAGCAGTTCTTC
CDR3aa: CASSQATRQGAYNEQFF

abundance: .
j_gene: TRBJ2-4
v_gene: TRBV18
d_gene: TRBD2
CDR3nt: TGTGCCAGCTCACCCTCGCTAGCGGGAGGGGGCAGGAACATTCAGTACTTC
CDR3aa: CASSPSLAGGGRNIQYF

abundance: .
j_gene: TRBJ2-7
v_gene: TRBV6-5
d_gene: .
CDR3nt: TGTGCCAGCGGACGATTACAGGGCGAGCAGTACTTC
CDR3aa: CASGRLQGEQYF

abundance: .
j_gene: TRBJ1-2
v_gene: TRBV29-1
d_gene: TRBD1
CDR3nt: TGCAGCGTTGATCACAGGGGGCATGGCTACACCTTC
CDR3aa: CSVDHRGHGYTF

abundance: once
j_gene: TRBJ2-1
v_gene: TRBV18
d_gene: TRBD2
CDR3nt: TGTGCCAGCCGGACTAGCGGGAGTAGTTATGAGCAGTTCTTC
CDR3aa: CASRTSGSSYEQFF

abundance: once
j_gene: TRBJ2-7
v_gene: TRBV7-2
d_gene: .
CDR3nt: TGTGCCAGCAGCCGGGTCCTAACCTACGAGCAGTACTTC
CDR3aa: CASSRVLTYEQYF

abundance: .
j_gene: TRBJ2-6
v_gene: TRBV19
d_gene: TRBD1
CDR3nt: TGTGCCAGTAGTGACAGGGGGTCCATCTCTGGGGCCAACGTCCTGACTTTC
CDR3aa: CASSDRGSISGANVLTF

abundance: .
j_gene: TRBJ1-4
v_gene: TRBV9
d_gene: .
CDR3nt: TGTGCCAGCAGCGAGGGCGTAACCAATGAAAAACTGTTTTTT
CDR3aa: CASSEGVTNEKLFF

abundance: .
j_gene: TRBJ2-3
v_gene: TRBV6-5
d_gene: .
CDR3nt: TGTGCCAGCAGTTACTCGATGGCGGACCCAGATACGCAGTATTTT
CDR3aa: CASSYSMADPDTQYF

abundance: .
j_gene: TRBJ2-7
v_gene: TRBV21-1
d_gene: .
CDR3nt: TGTGCCAGCAGCAAAGAGAGAAAGGGGTCCTCCTACGAGCAGTACTTC
CDR3aa: CASSKERKGSSYEQYF

abundance: .
j_gene: TRBJ2-5
v_gene: TRBV2
d_gene: .
CDR3nt: TGTGCCAGCAGCGCCGCTGAAGAGACCCAGTACTTC
CDR3aa: CASSAAEETQYF

abundance: .
j_gene: TRBJ1-1
v_gene: TRBV2
d_gene: TRBD1
CDR3nt: TGTGCCAGCAGCCCGACAGGGGGCACTGAAGCTTTCTTT
CDR3aa: CASSPTGGTEAFF

abundance: .
j_gene: TRBJ2-7
v_gene: TRBV28
d_gene: .
CDR3nt: TGTGCCAGCAGTTTCGGAGACTACGAGCAGTACTTC
CDR3aa: CASSFGDYEQYF

abundance: .
j_gene: TRBJ2-5
v_gene: TRBV28
d_gene: TRBD1
CDR3nt: TGTGCCAGCAGTTTCGGGCAGGGGGTGGAGACCCAGTACTTC
CDR3aa: CASSFGQGVETQYF

abundance: .
j_gene: TRBJ2-7
v_gene: TRBV4-1
d_gene: TRBD2
CDR3nt: TGCGCCAGCAGCCAAGCAACGACTAGCGAATACGAGCAGTACTTC
CDR3aa: CASSQATTSEYEQYF

abundance: .
j_gene: TRBJ2-1
v_gene: TRBV19
d_gene: TRBD1
CDR3nt: TGTGCCAGTGGATTGACAGGGGTCTACAATGAGCAGTTCTTC
CDR3aa: CASGLTGVYNEQFF

abundance: once
j_gene: TRBJ1-5
v_gene: TRBV7-8
d_gene: .
CDR3nt: TGTGCTTCGGGGGGGAGTAGTCAGCCCCAGCATTTT
CDR3aa: CASGGSSQPQHF

abundance: .
j_gene: TRBJ2-3
v_gene: TRBV4-3
d_gene: .
CDR3nt: TGCGCCAGCAGCCAAGACGGGACTAGCACAGATACGCAGTATTTT
CDR3aa: CASSQDGTSTDTQYF

abundance: few
j_gene: TRBJ1-1
v_gene: TRBV10-3
d_gene: .
CDR3nt: TGTGCCATCAAAGGATCAGGGACTGAAGCTTTCTTT
CDR3aa: CAIKGSGTEAFF

abundance: .
j_gene: TRBJ2-6
v_gene: TRBV28
d_gene: .
CDR3nt: TGTGCCAGCAGTTTACAGTCTGGGGCCAACGTCCTGACTTTC
CDR3aa: CASSLQSGANVLTF

abundance: .
j_gene: TRBJ2-1
v_gene: TRBV27
d_gene: .
CDR3nt: TGTGCCAGCAGATTTAGACAGGGACTAGTGATGAATGAGCAGTTCTTC
CDR3aa: CASRFRQGLVMNEQFF

abundance: .
j_gene: TRBJ2-3
v_gene: TRBV7-3
d_gene: .
CDR3nt: TGTGCCAGCAGCGCCCGCGGGGACCCCACAGATACGCAGTATTTT
CDR3aa: CASSARGDPTDTQYF